The next 10 T cell receptor beta chains were all read from a single sample in a study of OX40 agonist ivuxolimab in advanced cancers. The protocol was immunoSEQ multiplex PCR, while the TCRdb copy is restricted to in-frame clones and leaves out a portion. In the table there are 60,000 to 75,000 clones, more than 70% of which are singletons. This material consisted of CD4+ or CD8+ T cells sorted from blood, taken in a trial of the OX40 agonist ivuxolimab. The receptor set was obtained from an adult with an advanced solid tumor such as melanoma, head and neck, liver or kidney cancer.

The V gene is TRBV5-6, the J gene TRBJ2-6; D unclear. The CDR3 has 15 residues. Trimming removed 4 bases at V and 2 bases at J, with 10 bases between. Germline V gene lookup returns CDR1 SGHDT and CDR2 YYEEEE. In nucleotides, the CDR3 is TGTGCCAGCAGCCCCAATCTCCCTGGGGCCAACGTCCTGACTTTC. Amino acids: CASSPNLPGANVLTF.

The chain has TRBV6-1 and TRBJ2-5, with TRBD1 identical over 7 bases. J was trimmed by 5 bases and V by 2 bases; bases with no gene match: 5. In germline, CDR1 is MNHNS, CDR2 SASEGT. The CDR3 contains 14 residues. The CDR3 DNA reads as TGTGCCAGCAGTGAATTACAGGGGTGGGAGACCCAGTACTTC. It translates to CASSELQGWETQYF.

This chain connects TRBV5-1 to TRBJ2-5; weak D call: TRBD2 (6 bases). Looked up from germline, CDR1 is SGHRS and CDR2 is YFSETQ. The CDR3 runs to 14 residues. Trimming took 4 bases from V and 4 from J, leaving 14 bases between them. This CDR3 is CASSRPGLLETQYF. The CDR3 nucleotides are TGCGCCAGCAGCCGACCGGGACTCTTAGAGACCCAGTACTTC.

The V call is TRBV18, the J call TRBJ2-1; TRBD1 is a possible D gene (6 bases). Deletions cut 0 bases from V and 6 bases from J, with 6 bases between. Germline V gene sequence: CDR1 KGHSH, CDR2 LQKENI. This CDR3 is 13 amino acids long. This chain's CDR3 is CASSPPGANEQFF. In DNA, the CDR3 is TGTGCCAGCTCACCACCGGGGGCCAATGAGCAGTTCTTC.

The chain joins TRBV19 to TRBJ1-2; 7 bases are shared with TRBD1. With 4 bases clipped from V and 4 bases from J, the junction kept 9 bases outside the gene matches. There are 15 residues in the CDR3. Germline V lookup: CDR1 LNHDA, CDR2 SQIVND (reference sequence). This CDR3 is CASSKGDSSAYGYTF. The CDR3, as DNA: TGTGCCAGTAGTAAAGGGGACAGCTCCGCCTATGGCTACACCTTC.

V is TRBV28 and J is TRBJ2-7, with TRBD1 matching 9 bases. This CDR3 is built from 14 residues. V lost 6 bases to trimming and J lost 3 bases; unmatched junction nucleotides: 6. The germline V gene encodes CDR1 MDHEN and CDR2 SYDVKM. In nucleotides, the CDR3 is TGTGCCAGCAGGGGACAGGGACATGGCTACGAGCAGTACTTC. Residues: CASRGQGHGYEQYF. The complete variable domain, with remaining parts taken from reference TRBV28 and TRBJ2-7, reads DVKVTQSSRYLVKRTGEKVFLECVQDMDHENMFWYRQDPGLGLRLIYFSYDVKMKEKGDIPEGYSVSREKKERFSLILESASTNQTSMYLCASRGQGHGYEQYFGPGTRLTVT.

This clone has more than one count but fewer than ten. The rearrangement uses TRBV5-1 and TRBJ2-5; D might be TRBD2 (6 bases). The CDR3 is 13 amino acids. From germline, CDR1 is SGHRS and CDR2 YFSETQ. V dropped 6 bases and J dropped 5 bases, with 14 bases sitting between them. DNA of the CDR3: TGCGCCAGCACCGGGGGATGGGAGGAGACCCAGTACTTC. Translating gives CASTGGWEETQYF.

V usage is TRBV9 and J usage is TRBJ2-1; 9 nucleotides line up with TRBD2. V lost 2 bases and J lost 7; bases outside the gene matches: 10. The CDR3 is 16 residues long. CDR1 and CDR2 (germline): SGDLS, YYNGEE. The CDR3 nucleotides are TGTGCCAGCAGCGTGACAGGTAGCGGGAGTAGGAATGAGCAGTTCTTC. Its translation: CASSVTGSGSRNEQFF.

The rearrangement joins TRBV6-4 to TRBJ2-3; 10 bases are a match to TRBD2. V gave up 6 bases and J gave up 2 bases; unmatched junction bases: 5. The CDR3 runs to 15 residues. Germline V gene data show CDR1 as MRHNA and CDR2 as SNTAGT. The CDR3 reads CASRASGGPTDTQYF. The CDR3 coding sequence is TGTGCCAGCAGAGCTAGCGGGGGACCCACAGATACGCAGTATTTT.

The rearrangement joins TRBV28 to TRBJ2-7; possible D gene TRBD1, 6 bases. Germline CDR1 reads MDHEN; CDR2 reads SYDVKM. This CDR3 is built from 13 residues. V was cut by 8 bases and J by 0 bases, with 11 bases left in between. As DNA, the CDR3 is TGTGCCAGCCACCGGGACAACTCCTACGAGCAGTACTTC. It is translated as CASHRDNSYEQYF.